This is a list of T cell receptor beta chains from one sample in a study of shared clonotypes between healthy human individuals. Clones were sequenced by immunoSEQ multiplex PCR, and TCRdb holds only the in-frame ones, with some missing. The sample carries about 2.2 million clones, over 85% recorded once. Input material: naive CD8+ T cells from PBMCs. The receptors originated from a man between 18 and 35 years old in good health. Some clones in this sample may be carry-over from other donors' samples. Each CDR3 is given with its conserved first and last residue. Each record gives: D gene, V gene, clone size, J gene, CDR3 protein. The D gene is left open where the match is weak. Clone size is not always given. Where it is, it says once, few, many or a class for expanded clones.

>.|TRBV7-9|.|TRBJ2-3
CASSPAVAGPDTQYF
>TRBD1|TRBV7-3|.|TRBJ1-2
CASSPTGASNYGYTF
>TRBD2|TRBV6-5|.|TRBJ2-1
CASSYSTSGLYNEQFF
>.|TRBV5-1|.|TRBJ2-2
CASSLDRGGTGELFF
>TRBD2|TRBV9|.|TRBJ2-2
CASSVGPTSGRVNTGELFF
>.|TRBV27|.|TRBJ1-5
CASSPLQFFSNQPQHF
>TRBD2|TRBV11-2|.|TRBJ2-3
CASSLIAGKGYTQYF
>TRBD1|TRBV27|.|TRBJ2-2
CASSPTGANTGELFF
>TRBD1|TRBV11-2|.|TRBJ2-1
CASSIQGSPYNEQFF
>.|TRBV27|.|TRBJ1-2
CASSFRQGHGYTF
>TRBD1|TRBV4-3|.|TRBJ2-7
CASSQGGTGIEGAYEQYF
>TRBD1|TRBV29-1|.|TRBJ2-1
CSVEQTGSYEQFF
>.|TRBV30|once|TRBJ2-3
CAWNHPSEDFTDTQYF
>.|TRBV9|.|TRBJ1-2
CASSVVTEEPYGYTF
>.|TRBV19|.|TRBJ1-2
CASTMGRDNYGYTF
>.|TRBV27|once|TRBJ2-7
CASSATIPGNEQYF
>.|TRBV28|once|TRBJ1-1
CASSWRAGVVNTEAFF
>TRBD1|TRBV7-9|.|TRBJ2-3
CASSPGTGPDTQYF
>.|TRBV27|.|TRBJ2-1
CASSSRGPYNEQFF
>TRBD2|TRBV29-1|.|TRBJ2-1
CSVETSGYNEQFF
>.|TRBV19|.|TRBJ2-1
CASRQVGLPNNEQFF
>TRBD2|TRBV4-1|.|TRBJ2-1
CASSQTLAGSSYNEQFF
>.|TRBV5-4|.|TRBJ2-4
CASSWGGGSAKNIQYF
>.|TRBV15|.|TRBJ2-7
CATSKERGESYEQYF
>TRBD2|TRBV27|.|TRBJ2-7
CASSQTSGRDEQYF
>TRBD2|TRBV28|.|TRBJ2-1
CASSFPTSGADRNNEQFF
>.|TRBV4-1|.|TRBJ2-7
CASSQETGPSSYEQYF
>TRBD1|TRBV27|.|TRBJ2-7
CASSRDRGSYEQYF
>TRBD1|TRBV7-8|.|TRBJ2-7
CASSPVWDRDSYEQYF
>TRBD1|TRBV15|.|TRBJ2-1
CATSRRTGAVPGNEQFF
>TRBD2|TRBV5-1|.|TRBJ2-1
CASSSLGLAGGPHNEQFF
>.|TRBV7-9|.|TRBJ2-3
CASILPAYGTDTQYF
>.|TRBV28|.|TRBJ1-5
CASSYSNQPQHF
>.|TRBV30|few|TRBJ1-1
CAWSLGGMNTEAFF
>.|TRBV13|.|TRBJ2-3
CASSIGRGTDTQYF
>.|TRBV9|.|TRBJ2-1
CASSVWRVDEQFF
>.|TRBV25-1|.|TRBJ2-7
CASSTLWGLAFRVQYF
>.|TRBV21-1|.|TRBJ2-1
CASSTKTPSEDYNEQFF
>.|TRBV27|.|TRBJ2-7
CASSYGGSYEQYF
>.|TRBV28|once|TRBJ2-7
CASRARGYEQYF
>.|TRBV18|.|TRBJ2-7
CASSPPDSYEQYF
>.|TRBV7-2|.|TRBJ2-6
CASSLEGIGANVLTF
>.|TRBV10-3|.|TRBJ1-2
CAISESITVGYTF
>TRBD2|TRBV14|.|TRBJ2-7
CASSFGLADYYEQYF
>.|TRBV7-9|.|TRBJ2-1
CASSLGPGSEQFF
>.|TRBV4-2|.|TRBJ2-6
CASSQDGGANVLTF
>TRBD1|TRBV4-3|.|TRBJ2-7
CASSLAQGAIYEQYF
>.|TRBV5-1|.|TRBJ1-1
CASTGAGPMNTEAFF
>TRBD1|TRBV5-6|.|TRBJ1-2
CASSAGQGAGTF
>.|TRBV4-2|once|TRBJ1-1
CASSPKGMGTSALGTEAFF
>.|TRBV19|.|TRBJ1-4
CASTRGHGSEKLFF
>.|TRBV4-1|.|TRBJ2-1
CASSLTIAPDNEQFF
>TRBD2|TRBV6-5|once|TRBJ2-2
CASRAGTSTGELFF